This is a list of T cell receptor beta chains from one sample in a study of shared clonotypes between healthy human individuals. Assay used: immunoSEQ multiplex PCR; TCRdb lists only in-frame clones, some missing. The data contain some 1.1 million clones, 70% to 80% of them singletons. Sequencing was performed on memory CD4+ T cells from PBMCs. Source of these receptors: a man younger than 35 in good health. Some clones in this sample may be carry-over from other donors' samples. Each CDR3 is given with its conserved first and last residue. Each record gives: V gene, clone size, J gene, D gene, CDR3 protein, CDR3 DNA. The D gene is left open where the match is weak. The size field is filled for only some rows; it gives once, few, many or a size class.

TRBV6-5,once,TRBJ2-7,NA,CASSYGTELYEQYF,TGTGCCAGCAGTTACGGGACGGAGCTCTACGAGCAGTACTTC
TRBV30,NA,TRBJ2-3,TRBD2,CAWSVQGLAGGRSTDTQYF,TGTGCCTGGAGTGTACAGGGACTAGCGGGAGGACGGAGCACAGATACGCAGTATTTT
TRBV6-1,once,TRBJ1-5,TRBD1,CASKTGQNQPQHF,TGTGCCAGCAAGACAGGGCAAAACCAGCCCCAGCATTTT
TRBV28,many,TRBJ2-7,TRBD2,CASSLGGGVLYEQYF,TGTGCCAGCAGTTTAGGCGGGGGAGTACTATACGAGCAGTACTTC
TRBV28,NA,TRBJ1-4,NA,CASSPGGLEKLFF,TGTGCCAGCAGCCCGGGGGGCCTTGAAAAACTGTTTTTT
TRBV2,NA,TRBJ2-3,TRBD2,CASSGLAGADTQYF,TGTGCCAGCAGCGGACTAGCGGGAGCAGATACGCAGTATTTT
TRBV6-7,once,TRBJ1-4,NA,CASSQFRGGYYEKLFF,TGTGCCAGCAGTCAATTCAGGGGCGGTTATTATGAAAAACTGTTTTTT
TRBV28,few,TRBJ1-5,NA,CASSLLPPQHF,TGTGCCAGCAGTCTACTTCCCCCTCAGCATTTT
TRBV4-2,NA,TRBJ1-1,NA,CASSQDQRGDTEAFF,TGTGCCAGCAGCCAAGATCAACGGGGCGACACTGAAGCTTTCTTT
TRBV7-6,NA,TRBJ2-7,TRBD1,CASSSSLGDREHEQYF,TGTGCCAGCAGCTCCAGCCTGGGGGACAGGGAACACGAGCAGTACTTC
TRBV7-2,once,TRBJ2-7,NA,CASSLAGLAHYEQYF,TGTGCCAGCAGCTTAGCAGGGCTAGCACACTACGAGCAGTACTTC
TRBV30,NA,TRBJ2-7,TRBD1,CAWRGNQQGAGF,TGTGCCTGGAGGGGGAACCAACAGGGGGCAGGCTTC
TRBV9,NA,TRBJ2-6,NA,CASRQTGANVLTF,TGTGCCAGCCGGCAGACGGGGGCCAACGTCCTGACTTTC
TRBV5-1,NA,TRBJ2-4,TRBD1,CASSPQGGLNIQYF,TGCGCCAGCAGCCCTCAAGGGGGCCTAAACATTCAGTACTTC
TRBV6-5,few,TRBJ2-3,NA,CASSRKDTQYF,TGTGCCAGCAGTCGAAAGGATACGCAGTATTTT
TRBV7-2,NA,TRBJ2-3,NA,CASSFSSGQRTDTQYF,TGTGCCAGCAGCTTTTCTTCTGGACAGCGCACAGATACGCAGTATTTT
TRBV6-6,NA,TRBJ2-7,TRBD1,CAIRGQGLYEQYF,TGTGCCATTCGGGGACAGGGATTGTACGAGCAGTACTTC
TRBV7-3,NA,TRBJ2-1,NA,CASSLRAGYNEQFF,TGTGCCAGCAGCTTAAGGGCCGGATACAATGAGCAGTTCTTC
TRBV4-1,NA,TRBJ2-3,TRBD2,CASSQELTSGRASTDTQYF,TGCGCCAGCAGCCAAGAACTTACTAGCGGGAGGGCCTCGACAGATACGCAGTATTTT
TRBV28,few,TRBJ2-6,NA,CASSAPGGSGANVLTF,TGTGCCAGCAGTGCCCCTGGGGGATCTGGGGCCAACGTCCTGACTTTC
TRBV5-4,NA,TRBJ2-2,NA,CASSLAGGGVGELFF,TGTGCCAGCAGCTTGGCGGGGGGCGGCGTCGGGGAGCTGTTTTTT
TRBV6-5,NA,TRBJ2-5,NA,CASSLPSVETQYF,TGTGCCAGCAGCCTACCTAGCGTAGAGACCCAGTACTTC
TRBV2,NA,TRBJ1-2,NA,CASSIRERGMGGYTF,TGTGCCAGCAGTATACGGGAACGGGGTATGGGTGGCTACACCTTC
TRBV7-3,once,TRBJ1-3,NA,CASSLGTAGNTIYF,TGTGCCAGCAGCTTGGGTACTGCTGGAAACACCATATATTTT
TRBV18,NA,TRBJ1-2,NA,CASSPLAGLDYGYTF,TGTGCCAGCTCACCACTCGCAGGGCTTGACTATGGCTACACCTTC
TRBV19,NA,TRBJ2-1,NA,CASSIKSFSYNEQFF,TGTGCCAGTAGTATAAAGAGTTTCTCCTACAATGAGCAGTTCTTC
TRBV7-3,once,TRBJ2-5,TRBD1,CASSRRGQETQYF,TGTGCCAGCAGCCGCAGGGGACAGGAGACCCAGTACTTC
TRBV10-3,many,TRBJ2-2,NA,CAISEGGTSYTGELFF,TGTGCCATCAGTGAGGGGGGGACCTCCTACACCGGGGAGCTGTTTTTT
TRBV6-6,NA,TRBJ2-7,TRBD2,CASLSSGRAYEQYF,TGTGCCAGCTTATCAAGCGGGAGGGCCTACGAGCAGTACTTC
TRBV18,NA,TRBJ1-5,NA,CASSLQGPVGNQPQHF,TGTGCCAGCTCACTCCAGGGGCCAGTGGGCAATCAGCCCCAGCATTTT
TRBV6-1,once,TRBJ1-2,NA,CASSGNYYGYTF,TGTGCCAGCAGTGGGAATTACTATGGCTACACCTTC
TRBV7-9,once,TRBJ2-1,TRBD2,CASSPQGLAGDEQFF,TGTGCCAGCAGCCCCCAGGGGCTAGCGGGAGATGAGCAGTTCTTC
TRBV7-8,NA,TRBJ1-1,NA,CASSLGGQNTEAFF,TGTGCCAGCAGCTTAGGCGGGCAGAACACTGAAGCTTTCTTT
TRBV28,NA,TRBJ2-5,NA,CASSFMDTEETQYF,TGTGCCAGCAGTTTTATGGACACCGAAGAGACCCAGTACTTC
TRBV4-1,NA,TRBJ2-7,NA,CASSQDVPRAGFVGVPYEQYF,TGCGCCAGCAGCCAAGATGTGCCGCGGGCAGGCTTCGTGGGTGTTCCCTACGAGCAGTACTTC
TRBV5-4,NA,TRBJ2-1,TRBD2,CASAATSGSVYNEQFF,TGTGCCAGCGCGGCGACTAGCGGGAGTGTTTACAATGAGCAGTTCTTC
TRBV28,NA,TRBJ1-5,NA,CASSSQVGFQPQHF,TGTGCCAGCAGTTCACAGGTGGGTTTTCAGCCCCAGCATTTT
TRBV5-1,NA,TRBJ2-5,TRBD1,CASSGQGYQETQYF,TGCGCCAGCAGCGGACAGGGCTACCAAGAGACCCAGTACTTC
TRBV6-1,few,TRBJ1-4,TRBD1,CASSETATGGFEKLFF,TGTGCCAGCAGCGAAACCGCGACAGGGGGCTTTGAAAAACTGTTTTTT
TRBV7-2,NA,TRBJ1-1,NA,CASSVPGRAATEAFF,TGTGCCAGCAGCGTGCCGGGACGGGCGGCCACTGAAGCTTTCTTT
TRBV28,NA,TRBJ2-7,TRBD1,CASSGTGGFGEQYF,TGTGCCAGCAGCGGGACAGGGGGCTTTGGCGAGCAGTACTTC
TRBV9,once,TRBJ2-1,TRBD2,CASSVASGGDEQFF,TGTGCCAGCAGCGTAGCATCCGGGGGGGATGAGCAGTTCTTC
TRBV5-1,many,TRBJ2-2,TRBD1,CASSDRVGGGELFF,TGCGCCAGCAGCGACAGGGTCGGAGGCGGGGAGCTGTTTTTT
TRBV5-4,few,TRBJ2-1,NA,CASSLAGSYNEQFF,TGTGCCAGCAGCTTAGCGGGCTCCTACAATGAGCAGTTCTTC
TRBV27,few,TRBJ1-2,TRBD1,CASSPKSTGAYGYTF,TGTGCCAGCAGCCCCAAGTCCACAGGGGCGTATGGCTACACCTTC
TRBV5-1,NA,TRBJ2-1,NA,CASSPDPGGQGGYNEQFF,TGCGCCAGCAGCCCGGACCCGGGTGGCCAGGGGGGATACAATGAGCAGTTCTTC
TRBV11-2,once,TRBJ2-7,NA,CASSLGGFGREQYF,TGTGCCAGCAGCTTGGGGGGATTTGGGCGCGAGCAGTACTTC
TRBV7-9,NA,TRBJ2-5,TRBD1,CASRQGQGMGTQYF,TGTGCCAGCAGGCAGGGACAGGGTATGGGGACCCAGTACTTC
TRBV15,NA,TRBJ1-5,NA,CATSRAQGGVNQPQHF,TGTGCCACCAGCAGAGCACAGGGTGGTGTCAATCAGCCCCAGCATTTT
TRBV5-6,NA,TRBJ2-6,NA,CASSLEPGANVLTF,TGTGCCAGCAGCTTGGAGCCTGGGGCCAACGTCCTGACTTTC
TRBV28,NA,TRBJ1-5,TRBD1,CASKPSGQVNQPQHF,TGTGCCAGCAAACCATCGGGACAGGTGAATCAGCCCCAGCATTTT